One sample yielded the 13 T cell receptor beta chains listed below, sequenced in a study of shared clonotypes between healthy human individuals (dated by TCRdb to 2020 to 2021). Libraries came from the immunoSEQ multiplex PCR assay. TCRdb stores this immuneACCESS table with in-frame sequences only. Part of the clones is absent; in the studies checked, under half of the shortfall reflects unresolved V genes, and no reason is known for the rest. Within this sample are over a million clones, with about three quarters of them counted one time only. Roughly 1.4% of the sample belongs to the ten largest clones. The sample consisted of memory CD4+ T cells sorted from blood. The cell subset or site label for this specimen denotes: CD45RA-negative fraction. The receptor set was obtained from a man between 18 and 29 years old in good health.

This chain joins TRBV5-8 and TRBJ1-1; D not certain. CDR1 and CDR2 (germline): SGHTS, YDEGEE. V lost 4 bases to trimming and J lost 2 bases, with 9 bases between them. The CDR3 extends over 13 amino acids. Here the CDR3 DNA reads TGTGCCAGCAGCCAATTGCCAAACACTGAAGCTTTCTTT. Protein: CASSQLPNTEAFF.

V and J are TRBV7-2 and TRBJ2-3; maybe TRBD2 (6 bases). CDR1 and CDR2 from the germline V gene are SGHTA and FQGNSA. The CDR3 contains 15 residues. V lost 7 bases to trimming and J lost 1 base, with 15 bases between them. CDR3 bases: TGTGCCAGCACCCACCCCTTAGCGGGCACAGATACGCAGTATTTT. It translates to CASTHPLAGTDTQYF.

The chain uses TRBV9 and TRBJ2-7; weak D call: TRBD2 (6 bases). Germline lookup yields CDR1 SGDLS and CDR2 YYNGEE. CDR3 size: 14 residues. With 4 bases removed from V and 2 bases from J, the gap between germline ends came to 13 bases. CDR3 in DNA: TGTGCCAGCAGCCCTCGCCAGCGGGCCTACGAGCAGTACTTC. Translated: CASSPRQRAYEQYF.

The rearrangement joins TRBV10-3 to TRBJ1-1; unclear D gene. The CDR3 consists of 12 residues. CDR1 is ENHRY and CDR2 is SYGVKD in the germline V gene. Trimming stripped 8 bases from V and 2 bases from J, with 9 bases between. The CDR3 region is CAISDYNTEAFF. CDR3 sequence (DNA): TGTGCCATCTCGGACTATAACACTGAAGCTTTCTTT.

This chain uses TRBV5-4 with TRBJ2-1; unclear D gene. The CDR3 is made up of 15 amino acids. Trimming removed 4 bases from V and 5 bases from J, with 16 bases in between. The V gene's germline CDR1 is SGHNT and CDR2 YYREEE (reference sequence). The chain's CDR3 is CASSLGGAVHNEQFF. The CDR3 DNA follows: TGTGCCAGCAGCCTGGGTGGAGCTGTTCACAATGAGCAGTTCTTC. Using reference TRBV5-4 and TRBJ2-1 for the parts outside the CDR3, the full variable domain is ETGVTQSPTHLIKTRGQQVTLRCSSQSGHNTVSWYQQALGQGPQFIFQYYREEENGRGNFPPRFSGLQFPNYSSELNVNALELDDSALYLCASSLGGAVHNEQFFGPGTRLTVL.

This clone was seen a few times. The rearrangement joins TRBV18 to TRBJ1-1; D is uncertain. CDR3 size: 16 residues. V gave up 0 bases and J gave up 1 base, with 12 bases separating them. Germline V gene lookup returns CDR1 KGHSH and CDR2 LQKENI. The CDR3 DNA reads TGTGCCAGCTCACCACCGGGGTTAGGGAGGAACACTGAAGCTTTCTTT. Protein: CASSPPGLGRNTEAFF. The whole variable domain, remainder taken from reference TRBV18 and TRBJ1-1, is NAGVMQNPRHLVRRRGQEARLRCSPMKGHSHVYWYRQLPEEGLKFMVYLQKENIIDESGMPKERFSAEFPKEGPSILRIQQVVRGDSAAYFCASSPPGLGRNTEAFFGQGTRLTVV.

CDR3 amino acids: CSAYTSSGSYNEQFF. Written as DNA, the CDR3 is TGCAGCGCCTACACTTCTAGCGGGAGTTACAATGAGCAGTTCTTC. This rearrangement joins TRBV29-1 to TRBJ2-1; 10 positions agree with TRBD2. From germline, CDR1 is SQVTM and CDR2 ANQGSEA. Trimming cost V 7 bases and J 4 bases; bases outside gene matches: 10. This CDR3 is 15 amino acids long.

This sequence joins TRBV30 and TRBJ2-7; no definite D call. V gave up 5 bases and J gave up 7 bases, with 12 bases separating them. The CDR3 is 11 residues long. CDR1 and CDR2 (germline): GTSNPN, SVGIG (reference sequence). CDR3: CAWSRPGEQYF. The CDR3 DNA follows: TGTGCCTGGTCCAGGCCTGGAGAGCAGTACTTC. The full variable domain, its missing parts supplied by reference TRBV30 and TRBJ2-7, is SQTIHQWPATLVQPVGSPLSLECTVEGTSNPNLYWYRQAAGRGLQLLFYSVGIGQISSEVPQNLSASRPQDRQFILSSKKLLLSDSGFYLCAWSRPGEQYFGPGTRLTVT.

This clone came up once. Other DNA sequences in this sample translate to the same CDR3. V usage is TRBV6-6 and J usage is TRBJ2-5, with D unclear. This CDR3 spans 12 amino acids. V shed 5 bases and J shed 4 bases, with 8 bases lying between them. Germline CDR1 is MNHNY and CDR2 is SVGAGI (reference sequence). CDR3 coding DNA: TGTGCCAGCAGTAACCTTAGAGAGACCCAGTACTTC. As protein: CASSNLRETQYF.

Details on this clone: This CDR3 is also generated by other DNA sequences in the sample. The chain has TRBV5-1 and TRBJ1-5; maybe TRBD1 (5 bases). CDR3 size: 13 residues. The V gene lost 4 bases and the J gene lost 3 bases, with 8 bases spanning the gap. Germline lookup yields CDR1 SGHRS and CDR2 YFSETQ. In nucleotides, the CDR3 is TGCGCCAGCAGCCCAGGGCCCAATCAGCCCCAGCATTTT. Its protein product is CASSPGPNQPQHF.

The chain links TRBV6-6 to TRBJ2-2; D ambiguous. CDR1 is MNHNY, CDR2 SVGAGI, per germline (reference sequence). The CDR3 is made up of 16 amino acids. V lost 6 bases and J lost 4, with 18 bases in between. CDR3 in amino acids: CASRDGPGWSTGELFF. The CDR3 DNA follows: TGTGCCAGCAGGGACGGACCCGGATGGAGCACCGGGGAGCTGTTTTTT.

As for this clone: The sample has other DNA sequences that encode this CDR3 too. The gene calls are TRBV18 and TRBJ1-3; 7 bases are a match to TRBD1. The CDR3 length is 15 residues. CDR1 KGHSH and CDR2 LQKENI come from the germline V gene. V lost 3 bases and J lost 2; bases outside the gene matches: 4. CDR3 region: CASSPSGTAGNTIYF. DNA of the CDR3: TGTGCCAGCTCACCGTCCGGGACAGCTGGAAACACCATATATTTT.

The chain links TRBV28 to TRBJ2-1; D may match TRBD1 or TRBD2 (7 bases each). Germline V gives CDR1 MDHEN, CDR2 SYDVKM. The ends were cut back, 3 bases at V and 7 bases at J, with 16 bases in the middle. The length of the CDR3 is 15 residues. The CDR3 sequence is CASSLAGGGINEQFF. CDR3 DNA: TGTGCCAGCAGTTTGGCAGGGGGGGGAATAAATGAGCAGTTCTTC.